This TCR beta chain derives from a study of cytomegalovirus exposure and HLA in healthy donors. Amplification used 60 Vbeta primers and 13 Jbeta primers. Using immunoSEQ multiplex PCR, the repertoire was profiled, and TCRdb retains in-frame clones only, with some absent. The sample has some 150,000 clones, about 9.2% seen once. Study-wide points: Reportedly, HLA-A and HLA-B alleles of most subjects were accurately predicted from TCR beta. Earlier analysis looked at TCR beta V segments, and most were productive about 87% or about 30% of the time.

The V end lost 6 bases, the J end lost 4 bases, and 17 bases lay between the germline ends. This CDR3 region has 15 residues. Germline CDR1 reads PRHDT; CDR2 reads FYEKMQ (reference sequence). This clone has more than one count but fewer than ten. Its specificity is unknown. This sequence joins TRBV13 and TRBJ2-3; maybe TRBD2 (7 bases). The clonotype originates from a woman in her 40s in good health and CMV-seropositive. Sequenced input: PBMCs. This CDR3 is CASSYAGGAPDTQYF. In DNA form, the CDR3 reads TGTGCCAGCAGTTATGCTGGGGGGGCCCCAGATACGCAGTATTTT.